Given below is one T cell receptor (beta chain) in context. Its antigen specificity is not known. Base qualities were left out, and no much larger clone turns up one base away. The entry originates in a study of blood T cell repertoires in COVID-19 (TCRdb year 2020). For the wider study: The collaborator samples originated in the United States, Italy and Spain and spanned the acute and convalescent phases of COVID-19. The dataset comprised deeply sampled blood TCRbeta repertoires from subjects exposed to, actively infected with, or recovered from COVID-19. The repertoires were released in a freely available public database meant as a resource for research on the immune response to SARS-CoV-2. The samples were drawn from two sources: the first 160 participants of the ongoing ImmuneRACE study, and 1,254 subjects contributed by 6 global collaborators. The prospective study material was composed of cDNA or gDNA derived from T cells, B-cell-depleted T cells, or PBMCs. Where available, HLA class I and class II types were obtained from metadata supplied by the sample provider rather than from assay-based typing. Nearly every sample came with metadata listing a de-identified subject ID, COVID-19 status, age in years and sex. Overall results and qualifications from the work: How much clinical and demographic metadata was included differed by source and by participant, and the metadata was provided uncurated.

Collaborating institutions collected whole blood in K2EDTA tubes following their own protocols. For TCRbeta analysis, collaborators shipped samples as frozen whole blood, isolated PBMCs, or DNA extracted from either of those sample types. TCRbeta CDR3 regions were amplified from genomic DNA using the immunoSEQ Assay, a bias-controlled multiplex PCR. In the paper's pipeline: Nucleated cell counts per sample were estimated from amplification of reference gene primers within the assay. To quantify the absolute abundance of each unique TCRbeta CDR3 rearrangement, sequence reads were collapsed and filtered. For each sample, productive Simpson clonality was calculated as the square root of Simpson's diversity index over productive rearrangements. This is the immuneACCESS table as TCRdb keeps it, with only in-frame sequences that have V and J called. A part of the clones is gone; compared with another copy, unresolved V genes explain less than half, and the rest is unexplained. Clonal size and the V and J genes are those of that table, whereas D and trimming came from the DNA. A total of fewer than 95,000 clones appear in this sample, under 90% of them only once. The ten largest clones take up around 12% of the sample.

This receptor was obtained from a human donor in a cohort sampled during active COVID-19. Material: peripheral blood.

The CDR3 loop reads CASSKGLDSSNQPQHF. The DNA reads as follows: TGTGCCAGCAGCAAAGGTCTGGACAGTAGCAATCAGCCCCAGCATTTT. Recombination linked TRBV21-1 to TRBJ1-5; no check of the table's D call, TRBD1, against the DNA was made. TRBV21-1 is listed as a pseudogene. The CDR3 runs 16 amino acids, cysteine and phenylalanine included. The retained sequence is limited to the CDR3, 48 bases, with the frame set at the first base.